The T cell receptor beta chain described here comes from a study of immune heterogeneity within non-small cell lung tumors. The wider study: A handful of squamous cell carcinomas, around 9 non-squamous carcinomas and 1 not otherwise specified made up the tumors. Overall study findings and caveats: Local T-cell clonality was recorded as moderately but significantly correlated with local tumor mutational burden, with R roughly 0.35.

The starting template was genomic DNA from bulk tumor, 600 ng per sample. Far-apart biopsies, several per primary tumor, were taken during surgery. Curative surgery was undertaken by patients, who had untreated, newly diagnosed non-small cell lung cancer. This clonotype showed up just once. Its antigen is not known. Trimming pared 1 base from V and 9 bases from J, leaving 13 bases between. The CDR3 totals 14 residues. Germline CDR1 is MDHEN and CDR2 is SYDVKM. TCR beta CDR3 was amplified by multiplex PCR, first round ten to eleven cycles, 32 V and 13 J primers. TCRdb reprocessed the multiplex PCR reads with MiXCR, giving one entry per CDR3 protein. The data show about 5,700 distinct CDR3 sequences, around 23% seen once.

Material for sequencing was lung tumor tissue. The chain joins TRBV28 to TRBJ2-1; no definite D call. The source is an older woman with non-small cell lung cancer. The CDR3 is CASSLSFMGGEQFF. CDR3 DNA: TGTGCCAGCAGTTTATCGTTCATGGGCGGTGAGCAGTTCTTC. The variable domain in full, with the rest retrieved from reference TRBV28 and TRBJ2-1, is DVKVTQSSRYLVKRTGEKVFLECVQDMDHENMFWYRQDPGLGLRLIYFSYDVKMKEKGDIPEGYSVSREKKERFSLILESASTNQTSMYLCASSLSFMGGEQFFGPGTRLTVL.